This T cell receptor beta chain was sequenced during a study of blood T cells in healthy people across ages. The CDR3 runs 13 residues. Looked up from germline, CDR1 is SGHRS and CDR2 is YFSETQ. As regards this clonotype: Germline is not matched at one junction end, which may reflect a read error.

The use of a sample-barcoded 5' primer and a J-beta primer mix characterized a second PCR of about 7 to 12 cycles. TCRdb fed the 5' RACE reads into MiXCR, producing one record per CDR3 protein. Among roughly 790,000 distinct CDR3 sequences listed, roughly 43% were seen once. The rearrangement joins TRBV5-1 to TRBJ1-1; no definite D call. Material: blood. The clonotype originates from a woman aged 55-70 years in good health. Here the CDR3 DNA reads TGCGCCAGCGGCTTCCAAGAGGCCACTGAAGCTTTCTTT. Residues: CASGFQEATEAFF.